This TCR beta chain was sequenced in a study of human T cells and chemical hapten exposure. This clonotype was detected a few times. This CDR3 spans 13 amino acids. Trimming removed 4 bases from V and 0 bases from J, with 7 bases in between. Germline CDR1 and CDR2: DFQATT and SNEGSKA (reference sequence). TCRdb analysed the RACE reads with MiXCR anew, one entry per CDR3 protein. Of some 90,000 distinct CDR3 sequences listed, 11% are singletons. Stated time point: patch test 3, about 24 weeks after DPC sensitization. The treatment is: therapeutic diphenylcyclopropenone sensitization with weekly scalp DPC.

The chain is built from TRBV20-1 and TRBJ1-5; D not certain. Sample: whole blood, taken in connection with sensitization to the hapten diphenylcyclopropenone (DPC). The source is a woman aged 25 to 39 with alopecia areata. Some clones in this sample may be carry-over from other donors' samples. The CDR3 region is CSATEDSNQPQHF. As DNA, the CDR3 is TGCAGTGCTACTGAAGATAGCAATCAGCCCCAGCATTTT.